The present TCR beta chain was sequenced within a study of shared clonotypes between healthy human individuals. CD8 cells classed as naive were CD45RO-negative and positively selected for CCR7, excluding terminally differentiated effector memory CD45RA+ cells. Sequencing was performed with immunoSEQ multiplex PCR; in TCRdb, only in-frame clones are kept and a portion is missing. The sample holds about 2.1 million clones, just under 95% seen once. The table lists this clone with a count of one. The sequence was obtained from a man younger than 35 in good health. Some clones in this sample may be carry-over from other donors' samples. Material for sequencing was naive CD8+ T cells from PBMCs.

This CDR3 is CAISEVLREGGGEQFF. The DNA of the CDR3 is TGTGCCATCAGTGAAGTCCTGCGGGAGGGTGGAGGTGAGCAGTTCTTC. The genes are TRBV10-3 and TRBJ2-1, with 9 nucleotides matching TRBD2. This CDR3 is 16 amino acids long. Per the germline V gene, CDR1 is ENHRY and CDR2 is SYGVKD. With 3 bases clipped from V and 9 bases from J, the junction kept 12 bases outside the gene matches.